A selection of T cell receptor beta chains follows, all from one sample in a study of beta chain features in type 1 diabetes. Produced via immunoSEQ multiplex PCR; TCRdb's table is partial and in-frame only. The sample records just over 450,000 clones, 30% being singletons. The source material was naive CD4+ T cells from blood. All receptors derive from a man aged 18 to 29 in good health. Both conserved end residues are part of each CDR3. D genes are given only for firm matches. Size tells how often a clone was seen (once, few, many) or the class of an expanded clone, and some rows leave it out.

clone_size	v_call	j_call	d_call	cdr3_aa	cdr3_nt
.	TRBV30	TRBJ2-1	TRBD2	CAWRSGRAYNEQFF	TGTGCCTGGAGAAGCGGGAGGGCCTACAATGAGCAGTTCTTC
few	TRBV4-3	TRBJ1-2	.	CASSSRGAMANYGYTF	TGCGCCAGCAGTAGCAGGGGCGCGATGGCTAACTATGGCTACACCTTC
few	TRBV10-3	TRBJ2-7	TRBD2	CAISDLSGRLHEQYF	TGTGCCATCAGTGATCTTAGCGGGAGGCTACACGAGCAGTACTTC
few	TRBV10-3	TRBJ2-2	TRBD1	CATEPGQSSNTGELFF	TGTGCCACAGAACCGGGACAGAGCTCGAACACCGGGGAGCTGTTTTTT
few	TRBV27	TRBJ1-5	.	CASSLSGTSGQPQHF	TGTGCCAGCAGTTTATCCGGTACATCGGGCCAGCCCCAGCATTTT
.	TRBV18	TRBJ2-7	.	CASSAGQLVTYEQYF	TGTGCCAGCTCAGCCGGACAGCTAGTCACCTACGAGCAGTACTTC
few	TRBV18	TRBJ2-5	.	CASSPSRQETQYF	TGTGCCAGCTCACCAAGTCGACAAGAGACCCAGTACTTC
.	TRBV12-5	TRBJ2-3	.	CASGLGRTGTDTQYF	TGTGCTAGTGGTTTGGGACGGACTGGCACAGATACGCAGTATTTT
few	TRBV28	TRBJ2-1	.	CASSLAASSYNEQFF	TGTGCCAGCAGTTTAGCAGCGAGCTCCTACAATGAGCAGTTCTTC
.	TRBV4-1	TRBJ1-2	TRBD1	CASSQDWTGGRYGYTF	TGCGCCAGCAGCCAAGATTGGACAGGGGGTAGATATGGCTACACCTTC
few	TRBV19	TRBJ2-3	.	CASSIGQSTGTDTQYF	TGTGCCAGTAGTATCGGCCAGTCAACGGGCACAGATACGCAGTATTTT
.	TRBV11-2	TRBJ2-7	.	CASSLAGSQSSEQYF	TGTGCCAGCAGCTTAGCCGGGAGCCAAAGCTCCGAGCAGTACTTC
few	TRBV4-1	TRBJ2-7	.	CASSQAQGGPLVPYEQYF	TGCGCCAGCAGCCAAGCTCAGGGTGGACCGCTAGTCCCGTACGAGCAGTACTTC
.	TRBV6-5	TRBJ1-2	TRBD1	CASSYHVTGAYGYTF	TGTGCCAGCAGTTACCACGTAACAGGGGCCTATGGCTACACCTTC
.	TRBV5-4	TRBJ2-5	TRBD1	CASSSDRGVAETQYF	TGTGCCAGCAGCTCCGACAGGGGCGTCGCAGAGACCCAGTACTTC
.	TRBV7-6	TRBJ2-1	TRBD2	CASSLIDGLAGDYNEQFF	TGTGCCAGCAGCCTCATAGATGGGCTAGCGGGTGACTACAATGAGCAGTTCTTC
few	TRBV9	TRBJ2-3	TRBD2	CASSVFPAGAGADTQYF	TGTGCCAGCAGCGTCTTCCCAGCGGGAGCGGGGGCAGATACGCAGTATTTT
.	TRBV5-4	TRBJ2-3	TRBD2	CASSPGTSARTDTQYF	TGTGCCAGCAGTCCCGGGACTAGCGCCCGCACAGATACGCAGTATTTT
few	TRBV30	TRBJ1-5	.	CAWSVSGLGQPQHF	TGTGCCTGGAGTGTTTCTGGGTTAGGTCAGCCCCAGCATTTT
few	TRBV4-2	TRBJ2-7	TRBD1	CASSQAGTGGYEQYF	TGTGCCAGCAGCCAAGCCGGGACAGGGGGCTACGAGCAGTACTTC
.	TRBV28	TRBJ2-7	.	CASSSSVYEQYF	TGTGCCAGCAGTTCGAGCGTATACGAGCAGTACTTC
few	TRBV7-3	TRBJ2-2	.	CASSLRSGNTGELFF	TGTGCCAGCAGCTTAAGGTCCGGGAACACCGGGGAGCTGTTTTTT